This T cell receptor (beta chain) was retrieved from a study of sequential checkpoint blockade in melanoma. Across the whole study: Matched biopsies came pretreatment and at week 13 for approximately 22 patients.

The treatment here: randomized to nivolumab then ipilimumab (arm A) or the reverse (arm B). The CDR3 length is 16 residues. Germline V gene lookup returns CDR1 LNHDA and CDR2 SQIVND (reference sequence). V shed 4 bases and J 7 bases; nucleotides not matched to a gene: 12. Sequencing was performed with immunoSEQ multiplex PCR; in TCRdb, only in-frame clones are kept and a portion is missing. The sample records 3,000 or so clones, about a fifth being singletons. The chain couples TRBV19 to TRBJ2-1; 8 positions agree with TRBD2. This TCR was recovered from a human donor with melanoma. The sample consisted of tumor tissue (inferred from file names), taken from a patient given nivolumab and ipilimumab in sequence. The CDR3 sequence: CASSRRDGRASNEQFF. The DNA for the CDR3 is TGTGCCAGTAGTAGGCGTGACGGGAGGGCCTCAAATGAGCAGTTCTTC.